Each of the 11 T cell receptor beta chains below was sequenced from the same sample in a study of T cells in women clearing cervical HPV infection. Produced via immunoSEQ multiplex PCR; TCRdb's table is partial and in-frame only. Its table lists under 45,000 clones. Sequencing used blood buffy coat. The source is a woman between 18 and 70 years old with a cervical HPV16 infection that either progressed to CIN3+ or cleared (not recorded which).

Remarks on this clone: The read stops 3 residues short of the end of the CDR3; the missing end is completed from the germline J gene. This rearrangement joins TRBV23-1 to TRBJ1-5, with 8 bases aligning to TRBD1. TRBV23-1 is filed as an ORF, its function uncertain. The CDR3 is made up of 16 amino acids. Unmatched junction bases numbered 7, after V lost 0 bases and J lost 6 bases. The sequenced CDR3 bases are TGCGCCAGCAGTCAATCTTGGACAGGGATGGTTCAGCCC. Its protein product is CASSQSWTGMVQP. The whole CDR3 is CASSQSWTGMVQPQHF.

On this clone itself: The CDR3 extends 3 residues past the end of the read, so its final part is completed from the germline J gene. The gene calls are TRBV30 and TRBJ1-2; the D is unclear. This CDR3 region has 14 residues. V was trimmed by 2 bases and J by 7 bases, leaving 17 bases between them. Germline lookup yields CDR1 GTSNPN and CDR2 SVGIG (reference sequence). CDR3 DNA, as far as it was read: TGTGCCTGGAGTCACTCCGGTACTCCTTTTGGC. Protein product: CAWSHSGTPFG. The whole CDR3 protein is CAWSHSGTPFGYTF.

Concerning this clone itself: With the read ending 3 residues before the CDR3 end, the germline J gene is used to fill in that end. The chain links TRBV5-6 to TRBJ2-3; D gene unclear. With 2 bases removed from V and 0 bases from J, the gap between germline ends came to 10 bases. CDR1 is SGHDT, CDR2 YYEEEE, per germline. The CDR3 contains 15 residues. CDR3 loop: CASSFLKRSTDTQYF. The sequenced part of the CDR3 DNA is TGTGCCAGCAGCTTCCTCAAGCGTAGCACAGATACG.

Concerning this clone: Sequencing ends 3 residues short of the CDR3 end; the germline J gene provides the rest. The rearrangement links TRBV30 to TRBJ2-4; D perhaps matches TRBD1 (5 bases). Germline lookup yields CDR1 GTSNPN and CDR2 SVGIG (reference sequence). The CDR3 contains 13 residues. CDR3 protein: CAWSGQGGYGQYF. CDR3 DNA, as far as it was read: TGTGCCTGGAGTGGGCAGGGCGGCTATGGT.

To note about this clone: The CDR3 is cut off 3 residues early in the read; its end comes from the germline J gene. V usage is TRBV7-8 and J usage is TRBJ2-1, with TRBD1 matching 9 bases. After removal of 4 bases from V and 7 bases from J, the junction contained 11 bases not matched to a gene. Germline V gives CDR1 SGHVS, CDR2 FQNEAQ. The CDR3 is 16 residues long. CDR3 region: CASSSPRDRVNNEQFF. The CDR3 DNA, read in part, is TGTGCCAGCAGCTCGCCCCGGGACAGGGTGAATAATGAG.

On this clone: The read ends 3 residues shy of where the CDR3 ends; the end is completed using the germline J gene. The chain joins TRBV18 to TRBJ2-4, with TRBD1 matching over 9 bases. This CDR3 spans 15 amino acids. CDR1 is KGHSH, CDR2 LQKENI, per germline. This CDR3 is CASSPRDRVNYGQYF. Incomplete CDR3 DNA: TGTGCCAGCTCACCCAGGGACAGGGTCAACTATGGT.

On this clone: The CDR3 end falls 3 residues outside the read, so it is completed with the germline J gene. The chain carries TRBV13 and TRBJ2-1, with 11 bases identical to TRBD2. From germline, CDR1 is PRHDT and CDR2 FYEKMQ (reference sequence). V lost 1 base and J lost 7; bases outside the gene matches: 6. The CDR3 covers 16 residues. The chain's CDR3 is CASSLVASGRRNEQFF. The DNA read from the CDR3 is TGTGCCAGCAGCTTAGTGGCTAGCGGGAGGAGGAATGAG. The entire variable domain, with the rest obtained from reference TRBV13 and TRBJ2-1, is as follows: AAGVIQSPRHLIKEKRETATLKCYPIPRHDTVYWYQQGPGQDPQFLISFYEKMQSDKGSIPDRFSAQQFSDYHSELNMSSLELGDSALYFCASSLVASGRRNEQFFGPGTRLTVL.

For this clone: Read coverage stops 3 residues before the CDR3 terminus; the germline J gene supplies the remainder. V usage is TRBV18 and J usage is TRBJ1-2; D not resolved. The germline V gene has CDR1 KGHSH and CDR2 LQKENI. The CDR3 has 13 residues. CDR3: CASSPGRGNDYTF. The DNA read from the CDR3 is TGTGCCAGCTCACCAGGTCGCGGCAACGAC.

With regard to this clone: The read terminates 3 residues ahead of where the CDR3 ends, so the germline J gene completes it. The rearrangement joins TRBV5-4 to TRBJ2-5; weak D call: TRBD2 (6 bases). Germline V gives CDR1 SGHNT, CDR2 YYREEE (reference sequence). The V end was cut by 4 bases, the J end by 1 base, with 8 bases between. The CDR3 has 13 residues. The chain's CDR3 is CASSVGGQETQYF. Incomplete CDR3 DNA: TGTGCCAGCAGCGTCGGGGGCCAAGAGACC.

Concerning this clone itself: Read data end 3 residues before the CDR3 end; the end is taken from the germline J gene. The chain joins TRBV7-8 to TRBJ2-1; D might be TRBD2 (7 bases). Deletions cut 7 bases from V and 2 bases from J, with 15 bases between. Germline V gene data show CDR1 as SGHVS and CDR2 as FQNEAQ. The CDR3 consists of 15 residues. The CDR3 DNA, read in part, is TGTGCCAGCACCAGCAGGGGAGGGACCTACAATGAG. It encodes CASTSRGGTYNE. The complete CDR3 protein is CASTSRGGTYNEQFF.

Remarks on this clone: The read terminates 3 residues before the CDR3 end, so the remaining end is supplied by the germline J gene. J is TRBJ2-5 and V is TRBV11-2; maybe TRBD1 (6 bases). Trimming removed 1 base from V and 2 bases from J, with 8 bases in between. The length of the CDR3 is 14 residues. Germline CDR1 reads SGHAT; CDR2 reads FQNNGV. The CDR3 loop is CASSLGTAQETQYF. The sequenced part of the CDR3 DNA is TGTGCCAGCAGCTTAGGGACAGCTCAAGAGACC. The full variable domain, in which reference TRBV11-2 and TRBJ2-5 provide the parts outside the CDR3, is EAGVAQSPRYKIIEKRQSVAFWCNPISGHATLYWYQQILGQGPKLLIQFQNNGVVDDSQLPKDRFSAERLKGVDSTLKIQPAKLEDSAVYLCASSLGTAQETQYFGPGTRLLVL.